The next 7 T cell receptor beta chains were all read from a single sample in a study of shared clonotypes between healthy human individuals. The table came from immunoSEQ multiplex PCR; TCRdb's copy has only in-frame clones and leaves some out. The sample shows hundreds of thousands of clones, around 72% of them seen only once. Input material: memory CD4+ T cells sorted from blood. Sample subset: CD45RA-negative fraction. The receptors here all came from a young woman in good health.

This chain links TRBV28 with TRBJ1-1; 9 bases align to TRBD1. CDR1 and CDR2 from the germline V gene are MDHEN and SYDVKM. The V gene end was trimmed by 5 bases and the J gene end by 5 bases; junction bases not matched to a gene: 6. The CDR3 loop spans 14 amino acids. For the CDR3, the DNA is TGTGCCAGCAGTCGTCCGGGACAGGGAACTGAAGCTTTCTTT. Its protein is CASSRPGQGTEAFF.

The chain links TRBV5-6 to TRBJ2-5; the D gene is possibly TRBD1 (6 bases). The CDR3 extends over 15 amino acids. Trimming took off 0 bases at V and 5 bases at J, with 14 bases between the two ends. Germline CDR1 reads SGHDT; CDR2 reads YYEEEE. Here the CDR3 reads CASSLGGGPSETQYF. In nucleotides, the CDR3 is TGTGCCAGCAGCTTGGGAGGGGGTCCCTCGGAGACCCAGTACTTC. Together with reference TRBV5-6 and TRBJ2-5, the CDR3 gives the full variable domain: DAGVTQSPTHLIKTRGQQVTLRCSPKSGHDTVSWYQQALGQGPQFIFQYYEEEERQRGNFPDRFSGHQFPNYSSELNVNALLLGDSALYLCASSLGGGPSETQYFGPGTRLLVL.

In its sample, this clone was seen many times. This chain joins TRBV30 and TRBJ2-2; possible D gene TRBD2, 6 bases. CDR1 and CDR2 (germline): GTSNPN, SVGIG (reference sequence). The CDR3 totals 16 residues. V was trimmed by 0 bases and J by 5 bases, leaving 16 bases between them. The CDR3 protein is CAWSVYRLEGTGELFF. The CDR3 region has the DNA TGTGCCTGGAGTGTATACCGATTGGAGGGTACCGGGGAGCTGTTTTTT.

The chain joins TRBV28 to TRBJ2-4, with unresolved D. This CDR3 comprises 13 residues. In germline, CDR1 is MDHEN, CDR2 SYDVKM. Trimming removed 5 bases at V and 3 bases at J, with 8 bases between. The CDR3 spells CASSVENKNIQYF. The CDR3 coding sequence is TGTGCCAGCAGTGTGGAGAACAAAAACATTCAGTACTTC.

The chain is built from TRBV5-6 and TRBJ1-2; D is undetermined. Germline lookup yields CDR1 SGHDT and CDR2 YYEEEE. V was pared by 3 bases and J by 2 bases, with 11 bases between. The CDR3 is made up of 14 amino acids. The CDR3, as DNA: TGTGCCAGCAGCTCACTGACGGGGAACTATGGCTACACCTTC. Translated: CASSSLTGNYGYTF.

This sequence joins TRBV28 and TRBJ2-7, with TRBD2 matching 8 bases. V was pared by 1 base and J by 1 base, with 6 bases of the junction left unmatched. Germline V gene lookup returns CDR1 MDHEN and CDR2 SYDVKM. The CDR3 is made up of 16 amino acids. The CDR3: CASSLLSLAGSYEQYF. The CDR3, as DNA: TGTGCCAGCAGTTTATTAAGTCTAGCGGGTTCCTACGAGCAGTACTTC.

The chain recombines TRBV28 with TRBJ1-2; D may be TRBD1 (5 bases). Germline CDR1 and CDR2: MDHEN and SYDVKM. The V end lost 6 bases, the J end lost 7 bases, and 21 bases lay between the germline ends. This CDR3 comprises 15 residues. CDR3 nucleotides: TGTGCCAGCAGGGGGGAAGAAATGGTGTTAGCTGGCTACACCTTC. Amino acid sequence: CASRGEEMVLAGYTF.